What follows are 23 T cell receptor beta chains derived from one specimen sequenced in a study of cytomegalovirus exposure and HLA in healthy donors. It was with 60 Vbeta and 13 Jbeta primers that the PCR ran. TCRdb's table, derived via immunoSEQ multiplex PCR, lists solely in-frame clones and lacks some. Of approximately 120,000 clones listed, less than 70% are singletons. The specimen was PBMCs. The origin of the receptors is a woman between 65 and 79 years old in good health and CMV-seropositive.

The chain uses TRBV2 and TRBJ1-1; a weak D match, TRBD1 (5 bases). V lost 6 bases and J lost 1, with 12 bases in between. The CDR3 has 14 amino acids. CDR1 is SNHLY and CDR2 is FYNNEI in the germline V gene. The CDR3 loop is CASRKGQGNTEAFF. The CDR3 DNA follows: TGTGCCAGCAGAAAAGGGCAGGGGAACACTGAAGCTTTCTTT.

V is TRBV5-1 and J is TRBJ1-3; D remains ambiguous. Germline V lookup: CDR1 SGHRS, CDR2 YFSETQ. This CDR3 spans 15 amino acids. Trimming stripped 0 bases from V and 4 bases from J, with 11 bases between. The DNA of the CDR3 is TGCGCCAGCAGCTTGGGCCCGGCGGGGGGAAACACCATATATTTT. Protein: CASSLGPAGGNTIYF.

The chain employs TRBV2 and TRBJ1-2, with 11 bases identical to TRBD1. V lost 0 bases to trimming and J lost 8 bases; unmatched junction nucleotides: 5. Germline loops: CDR1 SNHLY, CDR2 FYNNEI. The CDR3 consists of 15 residues. The CDR3 DNA reads as TGTGCCAGCAGTGAAGCGCCGGGACAGGGGGACGGCTACACCTTC. Protein: CASSEAPGQGDGYTF.

CDR3 sequence reads: CATSINSQGTQYF. In DNA, the CDR3 is TGTGCCACCAGCATTAACAGTCAGGGGACCCAGTACTTC. The rearrangement joins TRBV6-4 to TRBJ2-5, with TRBD1 as a possible D gene (5 bases). Between the trimmed V and J ends, which lost 10 bases and 7 bases, there was a span of 19 bases. CDR3 length: 13 residues. Germline V gives CDR1 MRHNA, CDR2 SNTAGT.

This clone was counted once. V is TRBV6-5 and J is TRBJ1-1, with a weak D call TRBD1 (6 bases). Deletions cut 5 bases from V and 1 base from J, with 14 bases between. This CDR3 comprises 15 residues. CDR1 is MNHEY and CDR2 is SVGAGI in the germline V gene. The CDR3 DNA follows: TGTGCCAGCAGTACTCGACAGGCCAGGAACACTGAAGCTTTCTTT. Protein: CASSTRQARNTEAFF.

This clone was seen only a few times. CDR3 sequence: CASSSLAGGPPPYF. The CDR3 nucleotides read TGTGCCAGCAGCTCTCTAGCGGGCGGCCCCCCTCCGTACTTC. The V gene is TRBV7-8, the J gene TRBJ2-5, with 8 bases lining up with TRBD2. CDR1 and CDR2 (germline): SGHVS, FQNEAQ. The CDR3 has 14 amino acids. The J segment lost 13 bases and the V segment lost 4 bases, leaving 14 bases of the junction unmatched.

The chain employs TRBV4-1 and TRBJ2-5; D gene ambiguous. CDR1 and CDR2 (germline): MGHRA, YSYEKL. This CDR3 has 14 residues. V lost 1 base and J 1 base, leaving 7 bases between the germline ends. CDR3 DNA sequence: TGCGCCAGCAGCCAAGTCGGGTCCCAAGAGACCCAGTACTTC. This sequence encodes CASSQVGSQETQYF.

In DNA form, the CDR3 reads TGTGCCAGCAGCGTTATAGATACGCAGTATTTT. Amino acid sequence: CASSVIDTQYF. The chain carries TRBV7-9 and TRBJ2-3; the D is unclear. CDR3 length equals 11 residues. With 5 bases removed from V and 5 bases from J, the gap between germline ends came to 5 bases. Germline lookup yields CDR1 SEHNR and CDR2 FQNEAQ (reference sequence). Full variable domain (remainder filled in from reference TRBV7-9 and TRBJ2-3): DTGVSQNPRHKITKRGQNVTFRCDPISEHNRLYWYRQTLGQGPEFLTYFQNEAQLEKSRLLSDRFSAERPKGSFSTLEIQRTEQGDSAMYLCASSVIDTQYFGPGTRLTVL.

CDR3 nucleotide sequence: TGTGCCAGCATTTCGGACAGGGGGAATAATTCACCCCTCCACTTT. Translating gives CASISDRGNNSPLHF. V and J are TRBV6-1 and TRBJ1-6, with 10 bases aligning to TRBD1. J lost 5 bases, V lost 7 bases, and 5 bases had no gene match. In germline, CDR1 is MNHNS, CDR2 SASEGT. CDR3 length equals 15 residues.

The J gene is TRBJ1-5, the V gene TRBV10-3; 7 nucleotides match TRBD1. Germline V gene data show CDR1 as ENHRY and CDR2 as SYGVKD. The CDR3 is 15 amino acids. V lost 1 base and J lost 5; bases outside the gene matches: 5. CDR3 bases: TGTGCCATCAGTGAGTTGACAGGGTCCCATCAGCCCCAGCATTTT. It codes for CAISELTGSHQPQHF.

This clone was seen a handful of times. The chain joins TRBV11-1 to TRBJ2-5; TRBD2 aligns across 7 bases. Germline CDR1 is SGHAT and CDR2 is FQDESV (reference sequence). After removal of 8 bases from V and 4 bases from J, the junction contained 1 base not matched to a gene. The CDR3 spans 11 residues. In DNA, the CDR3 is TGTGCCAGCGGACTAGGAGAGACCCAGTACTTC. Its translation: CASGLGETQYF.

The chain uses TRBV14 and TRBJ2-7; D gene unclear. V lost 4 bases to trimming and J lost 0 bases, with 10 bases between them. In germline, CDR1 is SGHDN, CDR2 FVKESK. The CDR3 totals 14 residues. The CDR3 nucleotides are TGTGCCAGCAGCCCACTCGCGCTCTCCTACGAGCAGTACTTC. Translated: CASSPLALSYEQYF.

The CDR3 sequence is CASSSTSGGFSYNEQFF. The CDR3 DNA is TGTGCCAGCAGTTCCACTAGCGGGGGTTTCTCCTACAATGAGCAGTTCTTC. The chain uses TRBV25-1 and TRBJ2-1; 11 bases match TRBD2. This CDR3 contains 17 residues. The germline V gene encodes CDR1 MGHDK and CDR2 SYGVNS. Trimming took 5 bases from V and 0 from J; bases not matched to a gene: 6.

This rearrangement joins TRBV15 to TRBJ2-5, with 8 bases that match TRBD2. The V segment lost 6 bases and the J segment 2 bases; nucleotides outside the gene matches: 14. The CDR3 is 17 residues long. Germline CDR1 LNHNV, CDR2 YYDKDF (reference sequence). CDR3 residues: CATSSGGLRGLQETQYF. As DNA, the CDR3 is TGTGCCACCAGTTCGGGGGGGTTGCGGGGCCTACAAGAGACCCAGTACTTC.

The gene calls are TRBV7-9 and TRBJ1-1, with no clear D. Deletions cut 2 bases from V and 7 bases from J, with 8 bases between. From germline, CDR1 is SEHNR and CDR2 FQNEAQ (reference sequence). This CDR3 has 12 amino acids. In DNA form, the CDR3 reads TGTGCCAGCAGCTTAAGGAGGGATGAAGCTTTCTTT. It specifies CASSLRRDEAFF.

The genes are TRBV30 and TRBJ1-6, with D unclear. This CDR3 is built from 15 residues. Germline assignment: CDR1 GTSNPN and CDR2 SVGIG (reference sequence). The V gene lost 2 bases and the J gene lost 0 bases, with 8 bases spanning the gap. CDR3 nucleotides: TGTGCCTGGAGTTCGCTAGGCTCCTATAATTCACCCCTCCACTTT. Amino acids: CAWSSLGSYNSPLHF.

This chain links TRBV27 with TRBJ2-1; 9 nucleotides match TRBD1. Germline V lookup: CDR1 MNHEY, CDR2 SMNVEV (reference sequence). With V trimmed by 3 bases and J by 2 bases, 2 bases remained unmatched. This CDR3 comprises 15 residues. The CDR3 DNA follows: TGTGCCAGCAGTTTGGGGACAGGGCCCTACAATGAGCAGTTCTTC. Translation gives CASSLGTGPYNEQFF.

This chain links TRBV5-4 with TRBJ2-7; TRBD1 agrees at 9 bases. The CDR3 totals 14 residues. The V gene's germline CDR1 is SGHNT and CDR2 YYREEE (reference sequence). V shed 2 bases and J 4 bases; nucleotides not matched to a gene: 4. The CDR3 DNA reads as TGTGCCAGCAGCTTACAGGGGGCGCGATACGAGCAGTACTTC. Residues: CASSLQGARYEQYF.

The chain uses TRBV11-3 and TRBJ2-5, with D tentatively TRBD1 (6 bases). The CDR3 has 15 residues. With 5 bases removed from V and 2 bases from J, the gap between germline ends came to 15 bases. Germline V gives CDR1 SGHNT, CDR2 YENEEA. CDR3 protein: CASSTGQQGQETQYF. CDR3 DNA sequence: TGTGCCAGCAGCACGGGACAACAGGGACAAGAGACCCAGTACTTC.

V is TRBV28 and J is TRBJ2-7; TRBD1 matches at 9 bases. Germline V gene lookup returns CDR1 MDHEN and CDR2 SYDVKM. Trimming took 8 bases from V and 4 from J; bases not matched to a gene: 12. The CDR3 length is 15 residues. The CDR3 DNA sequence: TGTGCCAGCTCCATCCCGGGACAGGGTCGGTACGAGCAGTACTTC. Protein sequence: CASSIPGQGRYEQYF.

This clone was detected a few times. The chain employs TRBV4-3 and TRBJ1-6, with D maybe TRBD1 (6 bases). Germline V gene lookup returns CDR1 LGHNA and CDR2 YSLEER. This CDR3 comprises 14 residues. V lost 6 bases and J lost 5, with 11 bases in between. For the CDR3, the DNA is TGCGCCAGCAGTTCAGGGGTGGATAATTCACCCCTCCACTTT. Translating it yields CASSSGVDNSPLHF.

The V and J genes are TRBV19 and TRBJ2-2, with 12 bases fitting TRBD2. This CDR3 region has 16 residues. V dropped 5 bases and J dropped 2; count of bases not matched to a gene: 3. Germline V gene sequence: CDR1 LNHDA, CDR2 SQIVND (reference sequence). CDR3 nucleotide sequence: TGTGCCAGTAGTCTAGCGGGGGGGCCCAACACCGGGGAGCTGTTTTTT. Protein sequence: CASSLAGGPNTGELFF.

This clone occurred a few times. The chain employs TRBV7-2 and TRBJ1-1, with D unclear. Trimming pared 3 bases from V and 6 bases from J, leaving 14 bases between. CDR1 is SGHTA, CDR2 FQGNSA, per germline. CDR3 size: 14 residues. CDR3 loop: CASSFTTARAEAFF. CDR3 coding DNA: TGTGCCAGCAGCTTTACGACGGCCCGGGCTGAAGCTTTCTTT.